Presented here are 27 T cell receptor beta chains from one specimen sequenced in a study of T cell responses to AZD1222 COVID-19 vaccine. The protocol was immunoSEQ multiplex PCR, while the TCRdb copy is restricted to in-frame clones and leaves out a portion. The sample records around 120,000 clones, about nine tenths being singletons. The sequencing used peripheral blood, collected on day 0 of AZD1222 vaccination. All receptors derive from an adult in good health.

The chain links TRBV15 to TRBJ1-4, with D uncertain. CDR1 and CDR2 from the germline V gene are LNHNV and YYDKDF (reference sequence). The V end lost 0 bases, the J end lost 4 bases, and 12 bases lay between the germline ends. There are 16 residues in the CDR3. CDR3 in DNA: TGTGCCACCAGCAGAGATGGGAAGGAGTTTAATGAAAAACTGTTTTTT. This gives the protein CATSRDGKEFNEKLFF.

The genes are TRBV6-2 or TRBV6-3 and TRBJ2-1; no clear D gene. CDR1 is MNHEY and CDR2 is SVGEGT in the germline V gene. The V end lost 2 bases, the J end lost 6 bases, and 11 bases lay between the germline ends. The CDR3 has 14 residues. The CDR3: CASSYRARPNEQFF. The CDR3 DNA reads as TGTGCCAGCAGTTACAGGGCCCGCCCCAATGAGCAGTTCTTC.

The chain carries TRBV4-1 and TRBJ1-2; no firm D call. Per the germline V gene, CDR1 is MGHRA and CDR2 is YSYEKL. This CDR3 has 16 amino acids. V was clipped by 0 bases and J by 0 bases, with 11 bases between them. CDR3: CASSQDARGPNYGYTF. DNA of the CDR3: TGCGCCAGCAGCCAAGACGCCCGTGGACCTAACTATGGCTACACCTTC.

V is TRBV19 and J is TRBJ1-5, with 9 bases identical to TRBD1. The CDR3 covers 16 residues. Per the germline V gene, CDR1 is LNHDA and CDR2 is SQIVND (reference sequence). V was pared by 2 bases and J by 6 bases, with 8 bases of the junction left unmatched. CDR3 coding DNA: TGTGCCAGTAGTATACGGGGGACAGGGTCGCGTCAGCCCCAGCATTTT. Encoded protein: CASSIRGTGSRQPQHF. The entire variable domain, with the rest obtained from reference TRBV19 and TRBJ1-5, is as follows: DGGITQSPKYLFRKEGQNVTLSCEQNLNHDAMYWYRQDPGQGLRLIYYSQIVNDFQKGDIAEGYSVSREKKESFPLTVTSAQKNPTAFYLCASSIRGTGSRQPQHFGDGTRLSIL.

The gene calls are TRBV9 and TRBJ1-3; 10 bases match TRBD1. Germline loops: CDR1 SGDLS, CDR2 YYNGEE. After removal of 2 bases from V and 0 bases from J, the junction contained 8 bases not matched to a gene. The CDR3 contains 18 residues. The CDR3 region has the DNA TGTGCCAGCAGCGTGGCACCGGGACAGGGGTTCTCTGGAAACACCATATATTTT. Translation gives CASSVAPGQGFSGNTIYF.

This chain connects TRBV2 to TRBJ1-2; 8 bases are a match to TRBD1. There are 19 residues in the CDR3. Germline V CDR1 and CDR2: SNHLY, FYNNEI. J was trimmed by 2 bases and V by 4 bases; bases with no gene match: 18. The DNA for the CDR3 is TGTGCCAGCAGTGTATCCCGACGGCAGGGGGCAGACACCAACTATGGCTACACCTTC. This encodes CASSVSRRQGADTNYGYTF.

The gene calls are TRBV19 and TRBJ1-5; a possible D gene is TRBD1 (6 bases). Trimming left V 6 bases short and J 3 bases short, with 15 bases between. Looked up from germline, CDR1 is LNHDA and CDR2 is SQIVND (reference sequence). The CDR3 covers 15 residues. CDR3 DNA: TGTGCCAGTAGGTGGGAAACAGGGTCCAATCAGCCCCAGCATTTT. This codes for CASRWETGSNQPQHF.

V and J are TRBV4-1 and TRBJ2-5; possible D gene TRBD2, 5 bases. Trimming stripped 0 bases from V and 7 bases from J, with 12 bases between. Germline V gene sequence: CDR1 MGHRA, CDR2 YSYEKL. The CDR3 extends over 14 amino acids. CDR3 region: CASSQDGIGGTQYF. The CDR3 DNA is TGCGCCAGCAGCCAAGATGGCATAGGAGGGACCCAGTACTTC.

V is TRBV14 and J is TRBJ1-1; 7 nucleotides line up with TRBD1. After removal of 4 bases from V and 5 bases from J, the junction contained 4 bases not matched to a gene. Germline CDR1 reads SGHDN; CDR2 reads FVKESK. The CDR3 contains 13 residues. The CDR3 DNA follows: TGTGCCAGCAGCCGAGCACAGGGGACTGAAGCTTTCTTT. It yields the protein CASSRAQGTEAFF.

Points on this clone: Other nucleotide sequences from this sample produce the same CDR3. This chain uses TRBV4-1 with TRBJ1-1, with D hard to call. Trimming removed 0 bases from V and 3 bases from J, with 5 bases in between. This CDR3 has 13 amino acids. Germline V gene lookup returns CDR1 MGHRA and CDR2 YSYEKL. This chain's CDR3 is CASSQDRYTEAFF. The CDR3 DNA reads as TGCGCCAGCAGCCAAGATAGATACACTGAAGCTTTCTTT.

The rearrangement links TRBV19 to TRBJ1-1; the D is unclear. Germline CDR1 and CDR2: LNHDA and SQIVND (reference sequence). V was shortened by 4 bases and J by 0 bases, with 9 bases between the two germline ends. The CDR3 contains 14 residues. The CDR3 nucleotides are TGTGCCAGTAGTACCCTAACACTGAACACTGAAGCTTTCTTT. It is translated as CASSTLTLNTEAFF.

In the case of this clone: This same CDR3 is encoded by further DNA sequences in the sample. V is TRBV7-9 and J is TRBJ2-7, with D possibly TRBD2 on 6 matching bases. Trimming removed 1 base at V and 5 bases at J, with 6 bases between. The CDR3 has 12 residues. Germline lookup yields CDR1 SEHNR and CDR2 FQNEAQ (reference sequence). As DNA, the CDR3 is TGTGCCAGCAGCTTAGGGAGGGACGAGCAGTACTTC. Translating it yields CASSLGRDEQYF.

The J gene is TRBJ2-7, the V gene TRBV4-1, with 8 bases fitting TRBD1. Trimming at V came to 5 bases and at J to 4 bases, leaving 10 bases not matched to a gene. Germline V gene lookup returns CDR1 MGHRA and CDR2 YSYEKL. The CDR3 runs to 15 residues. Here the CDR3 reads CASSYQQQGGYEQYF. CDR3 DNA sequence: TGCGCCAGCAGCTATCAACAACAGGGGGGATACGAGCAGTACTTC.

V usage is TRBV6-5 and J usage is TRBJ2-7, with D hard to call. In germline, CDR1 is MNHEY, CDR2 SVGAGI. Trimming cost V 6 bases and J 3 bases, with 15 bases left between them. This CDR3 spans 14 amino acids. The CDR3 loop reads CASRPGNLLYEQYF. As DNA, the CDR3 is TGTGCCAGCAGGCCCGGTAACCTTCTCTACGAGCAGTACTTC.

The chain uses TRBV11-2 and TRBJ1-5; the match to TRBD1 covers 10 bases. V lost 3 bases and J lost 4; bases outside the gene matches: 3. The CDR3 sequence is 15 residues long. Germline-derived CDR1 and CDR2 are SGHAT and FQNNGV. The CDR3 loop is CASSLGTGVNQPQHF. The CDR3 DNA reads TGTGCCAGCAGCTTGGGGACAGGGGTTAATCAGCCCCAGCATTTT.

This clone has more than one count but fewer than ten. This sequence joins TRBV5-1 and TRBJ1-5, with a tentative D call TRBD1 (5 bases). Germline loops: CDR1 SGHRS, CDR2 YFSETQ. This CDR3 comprises 15 residues. Trimming pared 0 bases from V and 5 bases from J, leaving 12 bases between. In nucleotides, the CDR3 is TGCGCCAGCAGCTTGGAAGGGGTGGGTTATCAGCCCCAGCATTTT. Protein: CASSLEGVGYQPQHF.

Written as DNA, the CDR3 is TGTGCCAGCAGTGATTTGACCCGAGGGGATGAAAAACTGTTTTTT. Translating it yields CASSDLTRGDEKLFF. The chain has TRBV2 and TRBJ1-4; possible D gene TRBD1, 5 bases. Trimming took 3 bases from V and 6 from J, leaving 14 bases between them. Germline CDR1 reads SNHLY; CDR2 reads FYNNEI. The CDR3 extends over 15 amino acids.

This clone was counted only a few times. This chain uses TRBV5-6 with TRBJ1-1; D gene ambiguous. Per germline, CDR1 SGHDT and CDR2 YYEEEE. CDR3 length: 12 amino acids. V was cut by 5 bases and J by 0 bases, with 5 bases left in between. The chain's CDR3 is CASSGLNTEAFF. Written as DNA, the CDR3 is TGTGCCAGCAGTGGGTTGAACACTGAAGCTTTCTTT.

The chain is built from TRBV7-9 and TRBJ2-1; the D gene could be TRBD1 or TRBD2 (5 bases each). The germline V gene has CDR1 SEHNR and CDR2 FQNEAQ (reference sequence). CDR3 size: 14 residues. Trimming shortened V by 2 bases and J by 10 bases, and 15 bases separated the two germline ends. CDR3 protein: CASSLRGLGTEQFF. The CDR3 region has the DNA TGTGCCAGCAGCTTAAGGGGCCTGGGGACGGAGCAGTTCTTC.

This clone appeared a single time. This rearrangement joins TRBV19 to TRBJ2-7, with D uncertain. The germline gives CDR1 LNHDA, CDR2 SQIVND (reference sequence). V lost 5 bases and J lost 5, with 10 bases in between. This CDR3 is built from 12 residues. CDR3 sequence: CASSGLGNEQYF. DNA of the CDR3: TGTGCCAGTAGTGGGTTAGGGAACGAGCAGTACTTC.

The rearrangement joins TRBV18 to TRBJ2-2; 7 nucleotides match TRBD2. This CDR3 is 14 amino acids long. V lost 6 bases and J lost 2; bases outside the gene matches: 3. CDR1 KGHSH and CDR2 LQKENI come from the germline V gene. The CDR3 region has the DNA TGTGCCAGCTCCTCGGGAGGAAACACCGGGGAGCTGTTTTTT. Translating gives CASSSGGNTGELFF.

The CDR3 DNA sequence: TGTGCCAGCAGCCAAACGACAGGGGATCCTGAAGCTTTCTTT. Its protein is CASSQTTGDPEAFF. The chain is built from TRBV3-1 (or the pseudogene TRBV3-2) and TRBJ1-1; TRBD1 matches at 8 bases. V shed 2 bases and J 6 bases; nucleotides not matched to a gene: 5. The germline V gene has CDR1 LGHDT and CDR2 YNNKEL (reference sequence). The CDR3 totals 14 residues.

The chain carries TRBV7-2 and TRBJ2-1; D unclear. Germline-derived CDR1 and CDR2 are SGHTA and FQGNSA. The CDR3 is made up of 16 amino acids. V lost 5 bases and J 2 bases, leaving 16 bases between the germline ends. CDR3 DNA sequence: TGTGCCAGCAGCCCCTTTCGATCCCGGACCTACAATGAGCAGTTCTTC. Its protein is CASSPFRSRTYNEQFF.

The chain couples TRBV10-3 to TRBJ1-1; 7 bases are a match to TRBD1. This CDR3 spans 14 amino acids. V lost 3 bases to trimming and J lost 8 bases; unmatched junction nucleotides: 9. CDR1 is ENHRY, CDR2 SYGVKD, per germline. CDR3 in amino acids: CAISDSAGTVEAFF. The CDR3 DNA reads TGTGCCATCAGTGATTCAGCCGGGACAGTAGAAGCTTTCTTT.

J is TRBJ1-5 and V is TRBV7-9; 7 bases line up with TRBD1. The V segment lost 4 bases and the J segment 12 bases; nucleotides outside the gene matches: 9. CDR3 length: 13 residues. CDR1 SEHNR and CDR2 FQNEAQ come from the germline V gene (reference sequence). In DNA form, the CDR3 reads TGTGCCAGCAGCTCCGAAGGGGACAGACTCCAGCATTTT. Residues: CASSSEGDRLQHF. The variable domain in full, with the rest retrieved from reference TRBV7-9 and TRBJ1-5, is DTGVSQNPRHKITKRGQNVTFRCDPISEHNRLYWYRQTLGQGPEFLTYFQNEAQLEKSRLLSDRFSAERPKGSFSTLEIQRTEQGDSAMYLCASSSEGDRLQHFGDGTRLSIL.

This chain uses TRBV20-1 with TRBJ2-2; possibly TRBD2 for D (6 bases). The CDR3 contains 15 residues. The germline V gene has CDR1 DFQATT and CDR2 SNEGSKA (reference sequence). Trimming left V 6 bases short and J 1 base short, with 15 bases between. The CDR3 sequence: CSASQGLLNTGELFF. The CDR3 coding sequence is TGCAGTGCCAGTCAAGGACTACTGAACACCGGGGAGCTGTTTTTT.

The chain combines TRBV12-3 or TRBV12-4 with TRBJ2-2; D is ambiguous. The CDR3 is made up of 13 amino acids. V was pared by 2 bases and J by 7 bases, with 8 bases between. The CDR3 DNA sequence: TGTGCCAGCAGTTTATGGGAAAACGGGGAGCTGTTTTTT. Translation gives CASSLWENGELFF.